Listed here are 11 T cell receptor beta chains from one sample, sequenced in a study of cytomegalovirus exposure and HLA in healthy donors (dated by TCRdb to the late 2010s). Preparation of the library involved the immunoSEQ multiplex PCR assay. For the multiplex PCR, a mixture combining 60 forward primers for TCR Vbeta segments and 13 reverse primers for TCR Jbeta segments was used. TCRdb holds this immuneACCESS table with in-frame rearrangements only. Some clones are missing; in checked studies, unresolved V genes explain under half, and the rest has no known cause. A total of some 90,000 clones appear in this sample, 70% to 85% of them only once. The ten largest clones capture approximately 8.2% of the sample. The sequencing input was PBMCs. These receptors were collected from a man between 60 and 75 years old in good health and CMV-seronegative.

This clone has just a few counts. J is TRBJ1-1 and V is TRBV5-4, with TRBD1 as a possible D gene (5 bases). Trimming removed 4 bases at V and 5 bases at J, with 18 bases between. The CDR3 has 15 amino acids. Germline assignment: CDR1 SGHNT and CDR2 YYREEE (reference sequence). The CDR3 nucleotides read TGTGCCAGCAGCACAATGACAGCTGGGGAAACTGAAGCTTTCTTT. It encodes CASSTMTAGETEAFF.

This clone appeared a single time. This rearrangement joins TRBV27 to TRBJ2-7, with D perhaps TRBD2 (6 bases). Germline lookup yields CDR1 MNHEY and CDR2 SMNVEV (reference sequence). The CDR3 is 14 amino acids. The V and J ends lost 4 bases and 6 bases respectively, with 16 bases between them. The CDR3 sequence: CASSYSEGRGEQYF. The DNA for the CDR3 is TGTGCCAGCAGTTACTCGGAAGGGCGGGGCGAGCAGTACTTC.

This clone was recorded a few times. V is TRBV6-5 and J is TRBJ2-7, with no clear D. The CDR3 extends over 14 amino acids. From germline, CDR1 is MNHEY and CDR2 SVGAGI. V was cut by 6 bases and J by 0 bases, with 12 bases left in between. This chain's CDR3 is CASSRMATSYEQYF. CDR3 nucleotides: TGTGCCAGCAGCCGCATGGCCACCTCCTACGAGCAGTACTTC.

Worth noting for this clone: Relative to the germline gene, one junction end is altered; a read error may explain this. The chain couples TRBV7-6 to TRBJ2-3; weak D call: TRBD1 (5 bases). CDR3 length: 14 residues. Germline CDR1 is SGHVS and CDR2 is FNYEAQ. The CDR3 loop is CASSPQWTTDTQYF. CDR3 coding DNA: TGTGCCAGCAGCCCTCAGTGGACGACAGATACACAGTATTTT.

This chain connects TRBV10-3 to TRBJ1-5; maybe TRBD1 (5 bases). CDR3 length: 15 residues. The V gene lost 2 bases and the J gene lost 8 bases, with 16 bases spanning the gap. Germline V CDR1 and CDR2: ENHRY, SYGVKD. This CDR3 is CAISEGDQQGEPQHF. CDR3 nucleotide sequence: TGTGCCATCAGTGAGGGTGACCAGCAAGGGGAGCCCCAGCATTTT.

A few counts support this clone. The chain uses TRBV10-2 and TRBJ1-1; 9 positions match TRBD1. After removal of 8 bases from V and 0 bases from J, the junction contained 4 bases not matched to a gene. The CDR3 loop spans 14 amino acids. Germline V gives CDR1 WSHSY, CDR2 SAAADI. CDR3 region: CASGGQGMNTEAFF. The DNA for the CDR3 is TGCGCCAGCGGGGGACAGGGAATGAACACTGAAGCTTTCTTT.

This clone was seen only once. The chain combines TRBV6-5 with TRBJ1-2; TRBD1 matches at 7 bases. Per germline, CDR1 MNHEY and CDR2 SVGAGI. The length of the CDR3 is 13 residues. The J segment lost 6 bases and the V segment lost 5 bases, leaving 6 bases of the junction unmatched. The CDR3 DNA follows: TGTGCCAGCAGTCAGACAGGGTATGATGGCTACACCTTC. The encoded protein is CASSQTGYDGYTF.

This clone has just one count. The CDR3 DNA sequence: TGCGCCAGCAGCCGGACTAGCGGGACCACCGGGGAGCTGTTTTTT. It is translated as CASSRTSGTTGELFF. The chain couples TRBV10-2 to TRBJ2-2, with 12 bases matching TRBD2. The V segment lost 6 bases and the J segment 4 bases; nucleotides outside the gene matches: 3. The CDR3 contains 15 residues. Germline CDR1 reads WSHSY; CDR2 reads SAAADI.

The rearrangement links TRBV11-3 to TRBJ2-1; D not certain. The CDR3 consists of 16 residues. Germline-derived CDR1 and CDR2 are SGHNT and YENEEA. With 4 bases removed from V and 0 bases from J, the gap between germline ends came to 13 bases. CDR3 DNA sequence: TGTGCCAGCAGCTCGTTCGGAGCGATCTCCTACAATGAGCAGTTCTTC. Its translation: CASSSFGAISYNEQFF.

The CDR3, as DNA: TGTGCCAGCAGTGAAGCTGGGACAGGGTTTACCGATGAGCAGTTCTTC. This sequence encodes CASSEAGTGFTDEQFF. J is TRBJ2-1 and V is TRBV2; TRBD1 matches at 9 bases. Germline V CDR1 and CDR2: SNHLY, FYNNEI. V dropped 0 bases and J dropped 8; count of bases not matched to a gene: 8. The CDR3 length is 16 residues.

The chain joins TRBV6-1 to TRBJ2-7, with D hard to call. Germline CDR1 and CDR2: MNHNS and SASEGT. The V and J ends lost 4 bases and 5 bases respectively, with 6 bases between them. CDR3 length: 11 amino acids. CDR3 nucleotides: TGTGCCAGCAGTGGAGACAACGAGCAGTACTTC. Encoded protein: CASSGDNEQYF.